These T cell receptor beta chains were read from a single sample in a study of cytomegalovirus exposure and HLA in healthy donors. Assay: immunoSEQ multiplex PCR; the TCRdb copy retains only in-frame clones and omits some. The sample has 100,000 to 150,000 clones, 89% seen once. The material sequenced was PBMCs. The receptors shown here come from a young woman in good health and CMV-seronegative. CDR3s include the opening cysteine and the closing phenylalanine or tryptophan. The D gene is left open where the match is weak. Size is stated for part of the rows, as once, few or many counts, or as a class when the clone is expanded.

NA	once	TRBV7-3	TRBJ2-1	TGTGCCAGCAGCCCCATGGGGCCGGTATCCTACAATGAGCAGTTCTTC	CASSPMGPVSYNEQFF
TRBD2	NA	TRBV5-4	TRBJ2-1	TGTGCCAGCAGCCGTAGCGGGGGGGCCAGCTCCTACAATGAGCAGTTCTTC	CASSRSGGASSYNEQFF
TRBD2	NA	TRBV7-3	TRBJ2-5	TGTGCCAGCAGCAAGCGGGGGGGCCTGGAGACCCAGTACTTC	CASSKRGGLETQYF
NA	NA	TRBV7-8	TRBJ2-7	TGTGCCAGCAGCTTAACTTACAGGATCGAGCAGTACTTC	CASSLTYRIEQYF
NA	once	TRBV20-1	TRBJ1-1	TGCAGTGCTAGAGCCGGGGGGGGAGCTTTCTTT	CSARAGGGAFF
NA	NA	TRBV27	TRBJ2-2	TGTGCCAGCCGGCAGGGCTCCGGGGAGCTGTTTTTT	CASRQGSGELFF
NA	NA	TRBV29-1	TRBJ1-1	TGCAGCGTTGCCAGGCCAATAAGTGAAGCTTTCTTT	CSVARPISEAFF
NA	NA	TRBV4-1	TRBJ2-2	TGCGCCAGCAGACACATCGAAGCGGAGGTCACCGGGGAGCTGTTTTTT	CASRHIEAEVTGELFF
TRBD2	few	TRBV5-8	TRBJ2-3	TGTGCCAGCAGCTTTCGACTAGCGGGGGGGACAGATACGCAGTATTTT	CASSFRLAGGTDTQYF
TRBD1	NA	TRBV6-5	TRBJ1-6	TGTGCCAGCTCCGGGACAGGGGTAGGTCCCCTCCACTTT	CASSGTGVGPLHF
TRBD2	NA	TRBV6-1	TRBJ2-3	TGTGCCAGCAGTGATACTAGCGGGGGGTCCGCTAGCACAGATACGCAGTATTTT	CASSDTSGGSASTDTQYF
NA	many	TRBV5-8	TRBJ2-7	TGTGCCAGCAGCTTGGTGGCAGGGAAATTGTACGAGCAGTACTTC	CASSLVAGKLYEQYF
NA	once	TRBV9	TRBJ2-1	TGTGCCAGCAGCGTACTACTGGAGGGAGACAATGAGCAGTTCTTC	CASSVLLEGDNEQFF
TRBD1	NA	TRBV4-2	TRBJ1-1	TGTGCCAGCAGCCAAGGGTTGGGGACAGCGAACACTGAAGCTTTCTTT	CASSQGLGTANTEAFF
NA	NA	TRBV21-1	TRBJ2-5	TGTGCCAGCAGCAAAGAGGAGCGGGGTGATCGGGAGACCCAGTACTTC	CASSKEERGDRETQYF
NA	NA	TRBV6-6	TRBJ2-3	TGTGCCGGCGGGGAGGCAGATACGCAGTATTTT	CAGGEADTQYF
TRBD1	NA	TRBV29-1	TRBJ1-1	TGCAGCGTTTTCGACAGGGGTTCCGCTGAAGCTTTCTTT	CSVFDRGSAEAFF
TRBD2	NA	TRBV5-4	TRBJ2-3	TGTGCCAGCAGCTTTGAAGCGGGGCTTAGCACAGATACGCAGTATTTT	CASSFEAGLSTDTQYF
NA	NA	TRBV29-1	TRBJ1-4	TGCAGCGTCCAGGGTTCCTCAACTAATGAAAAACTGTTTTTT	CSVQGSSTNEKLFF
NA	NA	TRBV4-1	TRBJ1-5	TGCGCCAGCAGCCAAGACGGGAATCAGCCCCAGCATTTT	CASSQDGNQPQHF
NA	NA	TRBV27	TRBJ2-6	TGTGCCACCACAGGGTTGGGGGCCAACGTCCTGACTTTC	CATTGLGANVLTF
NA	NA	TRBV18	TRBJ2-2	TGTGCCAGCTCCGAAAGGGACATCTCTCTCGGGGAGCTGTTTTTT	CASSERDISLGELFF
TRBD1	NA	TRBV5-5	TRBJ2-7	TGTGCCAGCAGCCGGGGACAGGGTGGTTTGGCCTACGAGCAGTACTTC	CASSRGQGGLAYEQYF
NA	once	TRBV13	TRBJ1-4	TGTGCCAGCAGCCCCGGGGGGGCAACTAATGAAAAACTGTTTTTT	CASSPGGATNEKLFF
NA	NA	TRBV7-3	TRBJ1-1	TGTGCCAGCAGCATAGACAGAAACACTGAAGCTTTCTTT	CASSIDRNTEAFF
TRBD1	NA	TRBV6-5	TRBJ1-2	TGTGCCGCCGGGACAGGGACCTATGGCTACACCTTC	CAAGTGTYGYTF
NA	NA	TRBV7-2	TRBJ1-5	TGTGCCAGCAGCCTAACAGGGTTGAATCAGCCCCAGCATTTT	CASSLTGLNQPQHF
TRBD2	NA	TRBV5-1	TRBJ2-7	TGCGCCACTTCAGGGAGGGGAGTCTACGAGCAGTACTTC	CATSGRGVYEQYF
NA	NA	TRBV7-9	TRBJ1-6	TGTGCCAGCAGCCAAGAGGGCTCCTATAATTCACCCCTCCACTTT	CASSQEGSYNSPLHF
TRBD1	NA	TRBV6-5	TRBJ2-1	TGTGCCAGCAGTTACTCCCGGGACAGGGCGGCTGAGCAGTTCTTC	CASSYSRDRAAEQFF
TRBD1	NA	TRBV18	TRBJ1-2	TGTGCCAGCTCCACAGGGGACTATGGCTACACCTTC	CASSTGDYGYTF
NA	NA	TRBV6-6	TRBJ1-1	TGTGCCAGCAGTAACAGAGAGGGTGAAGCTTTCTTT	CASSNREGEAFF
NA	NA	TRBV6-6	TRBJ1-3	TGTGCCAGCAGCTTAGACAGAACCCCTGGAAACACCATATATTTT	CASSLDRTPGNTIYF
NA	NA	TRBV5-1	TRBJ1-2	TGCGCCAGCAGCTTGGCCGACACCAGCTATGGCTACACCTTC	CASSLADTSYGYTF
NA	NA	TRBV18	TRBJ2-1	TGTGCCAGCTCCGGAGGCACTAGCCTAGGCCGAAATGAGCAGTTCTTC	CASSGGTSLGRNEQFF
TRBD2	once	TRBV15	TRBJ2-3	TGTGCCACCGCTTGGACTAGCGGGGGCCCAGCCCCACGAGATACGCAGTATTTT	CATAWTSGGPAPRDTQYF
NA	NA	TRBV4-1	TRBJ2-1	TGCGCCAGCAGCCAAGTCACTAGCTCCTACAATGAGCAGTTCTTC	CASSQVTSSYNEQFF
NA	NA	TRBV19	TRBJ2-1	TGTGCCAGTAGTGTAGCTGAGGGTTTATTCTACAATGAGCAGTTCTTC	CASSVAEGLFYNEQFF
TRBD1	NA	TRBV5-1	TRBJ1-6	TGCGCCAGCAGCTGGGGACAGGGAGGGTCCTATAATTCACCCCTCCACTTT	CASSWGQGGSYNSPLHF
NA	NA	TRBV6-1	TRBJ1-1	TGTGCCAGCAGTGAAGGCGGGGCGCACACTGAAGCTTTCTTT	CASSEGGAHTEAFF
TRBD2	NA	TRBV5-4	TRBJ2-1	TGTGCCAGCAGAGCGGGGGCCGGAGATTACAATGAGCAGTTCTTC	CASRAGAGDYNEQFF
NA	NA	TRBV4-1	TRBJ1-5	TGCGCCAGCAGCCCGGATCAGGGCACCTTTGGACAGCCCCAGCATTTT	CASSPDQGTFGQPQHF
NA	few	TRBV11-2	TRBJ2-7	TGTGCCAGCAGCTTAGCCGCGGAGTACGAGCAGTACTTC	CASSLAAEYEQYF
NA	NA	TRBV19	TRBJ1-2	TGTGCCAGTAGTCCACAGGGCCGCTTAGCTGGCTACACCTTC	CASSPQGRLAGYTF
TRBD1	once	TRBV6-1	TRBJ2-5	TGTGCCAGCAGTGAATCAGAACGGACAGGGCAAGAGACCCAGTACTTC	CASSESERTGQETQYF
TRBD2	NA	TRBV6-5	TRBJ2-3	TGTGCCAGCAGTTCGGGACTAGCGGGACACACAGATACGCAGTATTTT	CASSSGLAGHTDTQYF
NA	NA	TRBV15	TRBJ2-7	TGTGCCACCAGCAGAGAACAAGTCTTCGAGCAGTACTTC	CATSREQVFEQYF
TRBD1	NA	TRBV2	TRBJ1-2	TGTGCCAGCAGTGAGCGCCACACCCAGGGGGAAGGCTACACCTTC	CASSERHTQGEGYTF
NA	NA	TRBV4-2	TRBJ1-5	TGTGCCAGCAGCCACCAGGACAGATTGGACTTAGATCAGCCCCAGCATTTT	CASSHQDRLDLDQPQHF
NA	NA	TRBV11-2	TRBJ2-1	TGTGCCAGCAGCTTAGGCGGTAGCTCCTACAATGAGCAGTTCTTC	CASSLGGSSYNEQFF
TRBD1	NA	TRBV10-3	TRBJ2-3	TGTGCCATCAAGGGACAGGGTGGCACAGATACGCAGTATTTT	CAIKGQGGTDTQYF
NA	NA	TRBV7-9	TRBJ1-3	TGTGCCAGCAGCCCAAAGGGGTTCACCTCTGGAAACACCATATATTTT	CASSPKGFTSGNTIYF
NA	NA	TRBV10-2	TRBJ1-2	TGCGCCAGCAGTGAAGGTGCAGGGTGGAATGGCTACACCTTC	CASSEGAGWNGYTF
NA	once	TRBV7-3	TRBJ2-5	TGTGCCAGCAGCTCCTGGGGGACACTCCAAGAGACCCAGTACTTC	CASSSWGTLQETQYF